Listed below are T cell receptor beta chains from one sample, sequenced in a study of T cells after posttransplantation cyclophosphamide. Profiling relied on immunoSEQ multiplex PCR, and the TCRdb table lists in-frame clones only, not all of them. This sample has 7,000 or so clones; around 72% occur once, and the top ten carry more than 20%. The sequenced material came from memory CD4+ T cells sorted from blood. Every receptor here comes from a woman aged 50 to 60 in good health and a related stem cell transplant donor. Both conserved end residues are part of each CDR3. A D gene is named only where the DNA matches it firmly. Clone sizes are given selectively: once, few, many, or a class where the clone is expanded.

V: TRBV7-2; J: TRBJ2-4; size: few; D: -; DNA: TGTGCCAGCAGCTTACTCCTGGAGGGAGCCAAAAACATTCAGTACTTC; CDR3: CASSLLLEGAKNIQYF
V: TRBV27; J: TRBJ1-6; size: -; D: TRBD1; DNA: TGTGCCAGCAGTCAGCTCTCCGGGACAGTTGCACCCCTCCACTTT; CDR3: CASSQLSGTVAPLHF
V: TRBV29-1; J: TRBJ2-7; size: -; D: -; DNA: TGCAGCGTTGAACCAAGGGACACTATCTACGAGCAGTACTTC; CDR3: CSVEPRDTIYEQYF
V: TRBV29-1; J: TRBJ1-1; size: -; D: -; DNA: TGCAGCGTTAAGGGGACTCACACTGAAGCTTTCTTT; CDR3: CSVKGTHTEAFF
V: TRBV7-2; J: TRBJ2-7; size: -; D: -; DNA: TGTGCCAGCAGCTTAGAATGGACAGATCAGTACTTC; CDR3: CASSLEWTDQYF
V: TRBV6-5; J: TRBJ1-5; size: -; D: TRBD1; DNA: TGTGCCAGCAGCACAGGGGCGGGTCAGCCCCAGCATTTT; CDR3: CASSTGAGQPQHF
V: TRBV9; J: TRBJ2-4; size: -; D: TRBD2; DNA: TGTGCCAGCAGCGTAGGGGGGGTAGCGGGAGGTCAAAACATTCAGTACTTC; CDR3: CASSVGGVAGGQNIQYF
V: TRBV19; J: TRBJ2-5; size: -; D: TRBD1; DNA: TGTGCCAGTAGTCCCCGGGACAGCATCACCCAAGAGACCCAGTACTTC; CDR3: CASSPRDSITQETQYF
V: TRBV28; J: TRBJ1-5; size: -; D: TRBD1; DNA: TGTGCCAGCTTGGGACAGGGGAGCAATCAGCCCCAGCATTTT; CDR3: CASLGQGSNQPQHF
V: TRBV13; J: TRBJ1-2; size: -; D: -; DNA: TGTGCCAGCAGCATAAGGGAGGTGAACGGCTACACCTTC; CDR3: CASSIREVNGYTF
V: TRBV5-6; J: TRBJ1-3; size: -; D: -; DNA: TGTGCCAGCAGCCTCGGACTGATCTCTGGAAACACCATATATTTT; CDR3: CASSLGLISGNTIYF
V: TRBV11-2; J: TRBJ2-1; size: -; D: TRBD2; DNA: TGTGCCAGCAGCTTAGACCGACTAGCAAATGAGCAGTTCTTC; CDR3: CASSLDRLANEQFF
V: TRBV5-5; J: TRBJ1-3; size: -; D: -; DNA: TGTGCCAGCAGCTTTCGAGACGGACAATCGACCATATATTTT; CDR3: CASSFRDGQSTIYF
V: TRBV7-9; J: TRBJ2-1; size: -; D: -; DNA: TGTGCCAGCAGGGGAGCGTGGGAGCAGTTCTTC; CDR3: CASRGAWEQFF
V: TRBV5-1; J: TRBJ2-1; size: -; D: -; DNA: TGCGCCAGCAGCCCGGACCCAGGGCTGGTCGATGAGCAGTTCTTC; CDR3: CASSPDPGLVDEQFF
V: TRBV9; J: TRBJ1-4; size: once; D: TRBD1; DNA: TGTGCCAGCAGCCCCCGGGACAGTCTTTATTCAACTAATGAAAAACTGTTTTTT; CDR3: CASSPRDSLYSTNEKLFF
V: TRBV7-3; J: TRBJ2-7; size: -; D: -; DNA: TGTGCCAGCAGCCCCCCTAGGGGCGAGCAGTACTTC; CDR3: CASSPPRGEQYF
V: TRBV18; J: TRBJ1-2; size: -; D: -; DNA: TGTGCCAGCTCCCTCCCCCGAGGAATAAACTATGGCTACACCTTC; CDR3: CASSLPRGINYGYTF
V: TRBV15; J: TRBJ1-2; size: -; D: -; DNA: TGTGCCACCAGCAGAGATGGGGGGGGCTACACCTTC; CDR3: CATSRDGGGYTF
V: TRBV12-5; J: TRBJ1-1; size: -; D: -; DNA: TGTGCTAGTGGGGCCACACGATCGAACACTGAAGCTTTCTTT; CDR3: CASGATRSNTEAFF
V: TRBV11-1; J: TRBJ2-1; size: -; D: -; DNA: TGTGCCAGCAGCTGGCAGGTCTCCGAGCAGTTCTTC; CDR3: CASSWQVSEQFF
V: TRBV9; J: TRBJ2-1; size: once; D: TRBD2; DNA: TGTGCCAGCAGCAACGGGGGGTCCTACAATGAGCAGTTCTTC; CDR3: CASSNGGSYNEQFF
V: TRBV28; J: TRBJ1-1; size: few; D: TRBD1; DNA: TGTGCCAGCAGTTATCAGGGGGCCTATGGCACTGAAGCTTTCTTT; CDR3: CASSYQGAYGTEAFF
V: TRBV10-2; J: TRBJ2-2; size: -; D: -; DNA: TGCGCCAGCAGTTACAGGGACGACACCGGGGAGCTGTTTTTT; CDR3: CASSYRDDTGELFF
V: TRBV7-6; J: TRBJ2-3; size: -; D: TRBD2; DNA: TGTGCCAGCAGCGCCTCTAGCGGGCTCACAGATACGCAGTATTTT; CDR3: CASSASSGLTDTQYF
V: TRBV30; J: TRBJ2-2; size: -; D: -; DNA: TGTGCCTGGAGGCCTAGCGCAGAGGGCGGGGAGCTGTTTTTT; CDR3: CAWRPSAEGGELFF
V: TRBV20-1; J: TRBJ2-5; size: -; D: -; DNA: TGCAGTGGGACAGTCCAAGAGACCCAGTACTTC; CDR3: CSGTVQETQYF
V: TRBV6-5; J: TRBJ1-1; size: once; D: TRBD1; DNA: TGTGCCAGCAGCTCTATACAGGGGATTGAAGCTTTCTTT; CDR3: CASSSIQGIEAFF
V: TRBV7-7; J: TRBJ2-7; size: -; D: TRBD1; DNA: TGTGCCAGCAGCTTAGGGGACAGGGGGATTTACGAGCAGTACTTC; CDR3: CASSLGDRGIYEQYF
V: TRBV5-6; J: TRBJ1-2; size: -; D: TRBD1; DNA: TGTGCCAGCAGCTTGGCAGGGACAGGGGGCCTATATGGCTACACCTTC; CDR3: CASSLAGTGGLYGYTF
V: TRBV19; J: TRBJ1-5; size: few; D: -; DNA: TGTGCCAGTAGTACGGAAGCAGGTTATAGCAATCAGCCCCAGCATTTT; CDR3: CASSTEAGYSNQPQHF
V: TRBV5-8; J: TRBJ2-1; size: -; D: TRBD1; DNA: TGTGCCAGCAGCTATACCCCGGGACAGAGGAATAATGAGCAGTTCTTC; CDR3: CASSYTPGQRNNEQFF
V: TRBV5-4; J: TRBJ1-2; size: -; D: TRBD1; DNA: TGTGCCAGCAGCCTCCGGACAGGGAGCTCGGCCGGCTACACCTTC; CDR3: CASSLRTGSSAGYTF
V: TRBV19; J: TRBJ2-5; size: -; D: TRBD1; DNA: TGTGCCAGTAGTATAAAAGGACAGGGGTCGAAAGAGACCCAGTACTTC; CDR3: CASSIKGQGSKETQYF
V: TRBV28; J: TRBJ1-6; size: -; D: -; DNA: TGTGCCAGCCTTACGGGGGATGGTTCACCCCTCCACTTT; CDR3: CASLTGDGSPLHF
V: TRBV7-6; J: TRBJ1-1; size: -; D: TRBD1; DNA: TGTGCCAGCAGAAACAGGGGGGGCACTGAAGCTTTCTTT; CDR3: CASRNRGGTEAFF
V: TRBV7-8; J: TRBJ2-7; size: -; D: -; DNA: TGTGCCAGCAGCTTAGAGCCAGGGCCCTACGAGCAGTACTTC; CDR3: CASSLEPGPYEQYF
V: TRBV5-1; J: TRBJ1-1; size: -; D: -; DNA: TGCGCCAGCAGCGTCAGGGGACAGAACACTGAAGCTTTCTTT; CDR3: CASSVRGQNTEAFF
V: TRBV15; J: TRBJ2-7; size: -; D: TRBD2; DNA: TGTGCCACCAGCAGAGACCTAGCGGGTTCCCGCGAGCAGTACTTC; CDR3: CATSRDLAGSREQYF
V: TRBV7-8; J: TRBJ1-1; size: -; D: TRBD1; DNA: TGTGCCAGCAGCTTGGGACAGGGAGAGGTAGCTTTCTTT; CDR3: CASSLGQGEVAFF
V: TRBV5-5; J: TRBJ1-1; size: -; D: -; DNA: TGTGCCAGCAGCATCAGGGTAGTGGGGACTGAAGCTTTCTTT; CDR3: CASSIRVVGTEAFF
V: TRBV7-3; J: TRBJ2-3; size: -; D: -; DNA: TGTGCCAGCAGCTTAATTCTAGGTATAAGCACAGATACGCAGTATTTT; CDR3: CASSLILGISTDTQYF